Listed below are T cell receptor beta chains from one sample, sequenced in a study of cytomegalovirus exposure and HLA in healthy donors. Clones were sequenced by immunoSEQ multiplex PCR, and TCRdb holds only the in-frame ones, with some missing. The sample lists 150,000 to 200,000 clones, roughly four fifths seen once, with 2.1% in the top ten. Sequenced material: PBMCs. All receptors come from a woman younger than 30 in good health and CMV-seropositive. Both conserved end residues are trimmed from each CDR3. Size is stated for part of the rows, as once, few or many counts, or as a class when the clone is expanded.

TRBV6-5,.,TRBJ1-6,ASSLDGNNSPLH
TRBV6-5,.,TRBJ1-1,ATHEQGFGTEAF
TRBV6-1,once,TRBJ2-3,ASTQAGDTQY
TRBV5-5,.,TRBJ2-5,AMGPQGLAGDQETQY
TRBV18,.,TRBJ2-3,ASWDRVSDTQY
TRBV5-1,.,TRBJ1-6,ASSRGTGGYNSPLH
TRBV30,few,TRBJ2-3,AWSLDTGLRMSQY
TRBV4-2,once,TRBJ2-3,ASSRDRERTDTQY
TRBV21-1,once,TRBJ1-1,ASRRGYFTEAF
TRBV5-4,.,TRBJ2-7,ASSLQGAGYEQY
TRBV2,.,TRBJ2-2,ASSERGGTNTGELF
TRBV9,.,TRBJ2-3,ASSGGTPIDAQY
TRBV7-6,few,TRBJ2-3,ASSLGTSGGITDTQY
TRBV29-1,.,TRBJ2-2,RIQGATGELF
TRBV27,.,TRBJ1-5,ASRPGQGRQPQH
TRBV5-1,.,TRBJ2-3,ASSQGGVRDTQY
TRBV6-5,once,TRBJ1-4,ASVGIQGGNEKLF
TRBV11-2,.,TRBJ2-3,ASSLMSHGADTQY
TRBV11-2,once,TRBJ2-7,ASTPGVYYEQY
TRBV28,.,TRBJ2-7,ASSPFGTGGREQY
TRBV19,once,TRBJ1-2,ASSIQGRGGYT
TRBV10-1,.,TRBJ2-3,ASSESQGAATDTQY
TRBV19,few,TRBJ2-5,ASSLSRAPETQY
TRBV6-1,.,TRBJ2-7,ASSDLALSSLGSYEQY
TRBV13,.,TRBJ2-2,ASSSLGSANTGELF
TRBV6-5,.,TRBJ1-2,ASSNRGQTHGYT
TRBV5-1,.,TRBJ1-2,ASSLEVSGGGYT
TRBV19,.,TRBJ1-5,ASSMGRGKGQPQH
TRBV7-3,few,TRBJ2-6,ASSLHSGANVLT
TRBV5-4,.,TRBJ1-1,ASSPLGGWTEAF
TRBV30,.,TRBJ1-1,AWSGLTGVNTEAF
TRBV5-1,.,TRBJ2-1,ASSYQGASYNEQF
TRBV11-2,once,TRBJ1-5,ASSALPGSNQPQH
TRBV7-9,once,TRBJ2-1,ASRPTGTSGGPLYNEQF
TRBV7-8,.,TRBJ1-6,ASSPIQGPRSPLH
TRBV2,.,TRBJ1-1,ASLVQGPTEAF
TRBV28,.,TRBJ1-1,ASSTRQGSSAF
TRBV5-6,.,TRBJ2-2,ASSRGARGAGELF
TRBV29-1,.,TRBJ2-1,SVRDRGYNEQF
TRBV29-1,.,TRBJ1-2,SVTPSREGYT
TRBV7-6,.,TRBJ2-5,ASSPGPYQETQY
TRBV9,.,TRBJ1-1,ASSVSGRTEAF
TRBV19,few,TRBJ1-2,ASSPRRGKGYT
TRBV2,few,TRBJ2-4,ASSGGHRTGSQY
TRBV6-5,.,TRBJ1-1,ASSYRRSEAF
TRBV5-1,.,TRBJ1-1,ASSLRTGIGGTEAF
TRBV4-2,.,TRBJ1-2,ASSPTRDRFFYGYT
TRBV12-2,.,TRBJ2-2,ASRPSPDREAFFTGELF
TRBV6-5,.,TRBJ2-1,ASSGGTGRINEQF
TRBV20-1,.,TRBJ1-1,SARPDRVAF
TRBV2,.,TRBJ1-1,ASTSGTGRDTEAF
TRBV4-1,few,TRBJ2-1,ASSRQLAGGSDEQF
TRBV28,.,TRBJ2-5,ASRPGLAEIQETQY
TRBV10-2,.,TRBJ2-1,ASSEPGGADNEQF
TRBV11-2,.,TRBJ1-6,ASSPRDSNSPLH
TRBV4-2,.,TRBJ1-1,ASGQVTAGDLNTEAF
TRBV28,.,TRBJ1-2,ASIKRGRGFYGYT
TRBV6-1,.,TRBJ2-1,ASSAVGVRSYNEQF